Listed here are 14 T cell receptor beta chains from one sample, sequenced in a study of CD8+ T cells in alopecia areata. Following RNA extraction, reverse transcription yielded cDNA that acted as the sequencing template. Sequencing was performed with immunoSEQ multiplex PCR; in TCRdb, only in-frame clones are kept and a portion is missing. The profile shows 150,000 to 200,000 clones, around three fifths of them singletons. Treatment described: oral pan-JAK inhibitor, 5-10 mg twice daily. Sequenced here: CD4+ T cells sorted from blood, sampled at week 49, from a patient treated with tofacitinib. The receptors were gathered from a human donor with alopecia areata.

The chain recombines TRBV30 with TRBJ1-6; the D is unclear. Trimming stripped 3 bases from V and 1 base from J, with 16 bases between. This CDR3 is built from 17 residues. Germline lookup yields CDR1 GTSNPN and CDR2 SVGIG (reference sequence). CDR3 sequence (DNA): TGTGCCTGGAGCGACCTAGAGGGTGGGTCCTATAATTCACCCCTCCACTTT. As protein: CAWSDLEGGSYNSPLHF.

This chain connects TRBV20-1 to TRBJ2-7; the D is unclear. Germline CDR1 is DFQATT and CDR2 is SNEGSKA (reference sequence). Trimming removed 8 bases at V and 5 bases at J, with 13 bases between. This CDR3 has 11 residues. Here the CDR3 reads CSIPSRDEQYF. The CDR3 coding sequence is TGCAGTATCCCGAGTCGGGACGAGCAGTACTTC.

This rearrangement joins TRBV29-1 to TRBJ2-2; a possible D gene is TRBD2 (6 bases). The CDR3 consists of 15 residues. CDR1 is SQVTM, CDR2 ANQGSEA, per germline. V dropped 6 bases and J dropped 4 bases, with 18 bases sitting between them. DNA for the CDR3: TGCAGCGTCACCGGGGGAACCGATCGCACCGGGGAGCTGTTTTTT. Its translation is CSVTGGTDRTGELFF.

The chain joins TRBV27 to TRBJ2-2, with 12 bases lining up with TRBD1. Germline values: CDR1 MNHEY, CDR2 SMNVEV (reference sequence). Germline trimming cut 2 bases from V and 4 bases from J; bases unmatched to any gene: 8. CDR3 length: 18 residues. CDR3 residues: CASSLRRGQGASTGELFF. CDR3 bases: TGTGCCAGCAGTTTAAGAAGGGGACAGGGGGCTAGCACCGGGGAGCTGTTTTTT.

V gene TRBV29-1 combines with J gene TRBJ2-5, with D possibly matching TRBD1 (5 bases). The CDR3 runs to 11 residues. Germline values: CDR1 SQVTM, CDR2 ANQGSEA. V lost 0 bases, J lost 13 bases, and 12 bases lay in between. In DNA, the CDR3 is TGCAGCGTTGAAGACTCGGACACCGCGTACTTC. Translation gives CSVEDSDTAYF.

The rearrangement links TRBV2 to TRBJ2-2, with D perhaps TRBD1 (5 bases). CDR1 and CDR2 (germline): SNHLY, FYNNEI. V was cut by 6 bases and J by 6 bases, with 11 bases left in between. This CDR3 comprises 13 residues. Here the CDR3 DNA reads TGTGCCAGCAGGACCCAGGGCTCCGGGGAGCTGTTTTTT. Translating it yields CASRTQGSGELFF.

The chain has TRBV4-3 and TRBJ1-5; no firm D call. Trimming stripped 1 base from V and 2 bases from J, with 3 bases between. CDR1 is LGHNA and CDR2 is YSLEER in the germline V gene. The CDR3 has 13 residues. The CDR3 loop is CASSQGRNQPQHF. Written as DNA, the CDR3 is TGCGCCAGCAGCCAAGGACGCAATCAGCCCCAGCATTTT.

In regard to this clone: This sample also contains other DNA sequences that code for the same CDR3. V usage is TRBV7-2 and J usage is TRBJ2-3; D is perhaps TRBD2 (5 bases). V lost 4 bases and J 0 bases, leaving 8 bases between the germline ends. This CDR3 is built from 14 residues. Germline CDR1 SGHTA, CDR2 FQGNSA. In DNA form, the CDR3 reads TGTGCCAGCAGCTCACGGGGTAGCACAGATACGCAGTATTTT. Amino acids: CASSSRGSTDTQYF.

Only a few counts were recorded for this clone. The chain has TRBV30 and TRBJ2-3; 11 nucleotides agree with TRBD2. From germline, CDR1 is GTSNPN and CDR2 SVGIG (reference sequence). The ends lost 2 bases at V and 7 bases at J; junction bases unmatched: 5. This CDR3 spans 14 amino acids. The CDR3 is CAWSIAGGRNTQYF. In DNA form, the CDR3 reads TGTGCCTGGAGTATAGCGGGGGGGCGGAATACGCAGTATTTT. Based on the CDR3 plus reference TRBV30 and TRBJ2-3, the full variable domain is SQTIHQWPATLVQPVGSPLSLECTVEGTSNPNLYWYRQAAGRGLQLLFYSVGIGQISSEVPQNLSASRPQDRQFILSSKKLLLSDSGFYLCAWSIAGGRNTQYFGPGTRLTVL.

The chain links TRBV6-1 to TRBJ1-5; possible D gene TRBD1, 5 bases. Germline CDR1 reads MNHNS; CDR2 reads SASEGT. This CDR3 is built from 12 residues. Trimming removed 9 bases from V and 9 bases from J, with 15 bases in between. DNA for the CDR3: TGTGCCAGTCGGGAACGGGGCTGGCCCCAGCATTTT. This gives the protein CASRERGWPQHF.

The J gene is TRBJ1-4, the V gene TRBV5-6; D ambiguous. Germline CDR1 and CDR2: SGHDT and YYEEEE. This CDR3 comprises 14 residues. The germline V and J ends were trimmed by 5 bases and 4 bases, with 12 bases remaining between them. This chain's CDR3 is CASSLVQVNEKLFF. CDR3 sequence (DNA): TGTGCCAGCAGTCTGGTCCAGGTTAATGAAAAACTGTTTTTT.

The J gene is TRBJ2-4, the V gene TRBV20-1; D is unresolved. CDR3 length: 11 residues. Looked up from germline, CDR1 is DFQATT and CDR2 is SNEGSKA (reference sequence). The CDR3 nucleotides read TGCAGCCAGCTAGCCAAAAACATTCAGTACTTC. It encodes CSQLAKNIQYF.

In its sample, this clone was seen a few times. The genes are TRBV5-5 and TRBJ1-1; perhaps TRBD1 as D (6 bases). Trimming stripped 0 bases from V and 3 bases from J, with 12 bases between. From germline, CDR1 is SGHKS and CDR2 YYEKEE (reference sequence). This CDR3 contains 15 residues. CDR3 bases: TGTGCCAGCAGCTTGGGAGTCGGGGGCCACACTGAAGCTTTCTTT. Encoded protein: CASSLGVGGHTEAFF.

On this clone: Distinct nucleotide sequences in the sample also encode this CDR3. The chain combines TRBV30 with TRBJ1-1; possibly TRBD1 for D (5 bases). The V gene's germline CDR1 is GTSNPN and CDR2 SVGIG (reference sequence). The CDR3 has 14 residues. The V end lost 0 bases, the J end lost 0 bases, and 8 bases lay between the germline ends. The CDR3 nucleotides read TGTGCCTGGAGTGTCCGGGGGATGAACACTGAAGCTTTCTTT. This gives the protein CAWSVRGMNTEAFF.